Relative to its sample, the clone carrying this T cell receptor (beta chain) is medium-sized. The antigen is unknown. This record belongs to a study of tumor-infiltrating lymphocytes in primary liver carcinoma. Turning to the study itself: These patients were men and women whose ages were 30 to 69 years. Notes on the study in general: The difference in top-250-clone fraction between tumors and blood was significant, favoring tumors (p = 0.039).

Germline loops: CDR1 SQVTM, CDR2 ANQGSEA. The trim removed 2 bases at V and 7 bases at J, leaving 3 bases unmatched. The length of the CDR3 is 14 residues. Bulk tissue was left unsorted, and RNA and DNA were co-extracted from 20-30 mg of it. Surgeons treated the primary liver carcinoma of the patients by surgical resection. The study enrolled treatment-naive patients with chronic HBV infection. A constant-region primer served to make TCR beta cDNA from about 500 ng total RNA. Three nested multiplex PCR rounds, a slightly modified ARM-PCR method, built the TCR beta libraries. TRBV1-TRBV30 forward primers paired with a C-beta reverse primer were used in the first two PCR rounds, which ran roughly 9 cycles each. TCRdb re-analysed the multiplex PCR reads in MiXCR, keeping a single row per CDR3 protein. The sample has approximately 79,000 distinct CDR3 sequences, almost 70% seen once.

The V call is TRBV29-1, the J call TRBJ2-1; 12 nucleotides match TRBD2. Material: liver tumor tissue from sampling region 4. As for subset: tumor region T4, right-lateral pole. The sequence derives from a man aged 40-50 years with primary liver carcinoma and hepatitis B virus infection. CDR3 DNA sequence: TGCAGCGTTGAAAGAACTAGCGGGGGGAATGAGCAGTTCTTC. This sequence encodes CSVERTSGGNEQFF.